The clone carrying this TCR beta chain has only a few counts. Antigen unknown. A single record per CDR3 protein comes from TCRdb applying MiXCR to the RT-PCR reads. The repertoire consists of 610,000 or so distinct CDR3 sequences, with about 15% occurring once and the leading ten covering more than 9.5%. The data are from a study of response to subunit inactivated influenza vaccine. J lost 5 bases, V lost 6 bases, and 8 bases had no gene match. This CDR3 comprises 14 residues. Study outcomes and limitations: The authors put forward the suggestion that each seasonal influenza vaccination may bring in only a limited number of new T cells.

This receptor was identified in a man aged 50 or older who received an inactivated influenza vaccine. The chain recombines TRBV12-3 or TRBV12-4 with TRBJ2-7; 9 positions agree with TRBD1. The sample here was PBMCs from blood, taken less than 13 days after vaccination. The CDR3 DNA reads as TGTGCCAGCAGGGCGGGACAGGGATTCCACGAGCAGTACTTC. Translation gives CASRAGQGFHEQYF.